Shown below are 18 T cell receptor beta chains from a single sample sequenced in a study of molecular identifiers for immune sequencing clone quantification. TCRdb reanalysed the PCR reads using MiXCR and keeps one entry per CDR3 protein. In the table there are 400,000 to 600,000 distinct CDR3 sequences, about a fifth of which are singletons. Input material: naive CD8+ T cells from blood, with Jurkat cell RNA spiked in. The subset was: FACS-sorted CD8+CD4-CCR7+CD45RA+ naive T cells. The receptors originated from a human donor in good health. Some libraries in this study had Jurkat cell RNA spiked in.

V is TRBV5-6 and J is TRBJ1-2; maybe TRBD1 (6 bases). The ends were cut back, 3 bases at V and 10 bases at J, with 16 bases in the middle. This CDR3 is 13 amino acids long. Germline assignment: CDR1 SGHDT and CDR2 YYEEEE. CDR3 region: CASSWQGTTDYTF. The DNA for the CDR3 is TGTGCCAGCAGCTGGCAGGGGACTACGGACTACACCTTC.

This clonotype was seen at least ten times. The chain has TRBV20-1 and TRBJ2-7; D is uncertain. Germline V lookup: CDR1 DFQATT, CDR2 SNEGSKA (reference sequence). The CDR3 has 13 residues. V lost 3 bases and J 0 bases, leaving 9 bases between the germline ends. CDR3 in DNA: TGCAGTGCTAGGAGCCACGACTCCTACGAGCAGTACTTC. It codes for CSARSHDSYEQYF.

The chain couples TRBV27 to TRBJ2-5; 8 bases line up with TRBD2. J lost 5 bases, V lost 5 bases, and 7 bases had no gene match. This CDR3 has 14 amino acids. In germline, CDR1 is MNHEY, CDR2 SMNVEV (reference sequence). CDR3 coding DNA: TGTGCCAGCAGTCCCGCGACGGGAGGGGAGACCCAGTACTTC. Translation: CASSPATGGETQYF.

This clonotype has a count of ten or more. The J gene is TRBJ2-7, the V gene TRBV12-3 or TRBV12-4; 8 nucleotides align to TRBD1. After removal of 8 bases from V and 3 bases from J, the junction contained 3 bases not matched to a gene. The CDR3 has 12 residues. The CDR3 spells CASRGQGYEQYF. The CDR3 DNA reads TGTGCCAGCCGCGGACAGGGCTACGAGCAGTACTTC.

The gene calls are TRBV6-2 or TRBV6-3 and TRBJ1-1; no reliable D call. V was clipped by 1 base and J by 11 bases, with 14 bases between them. Germline V lookup: CDR1 MNHEY, CDR2 SVGEGT. This CDR3 comprises 13 residues. DNA of the CDR3: TGTGCCAGCAGTTACTGGGGTAGGCAAGGGGCTTTCTTT. It translates to CASSYWGRQGAFF.

This clonotype occurred many times. The V gene is TRBV29-1, the J gene TRBJ1-1, with 7 positions matching TRBD1. V lost 5 bases, J lost 3 bases, and 6 bases stayed unmatched. CDR3 length equals 13 residues. CDR1 SQVTM and CDR2 ANQGSEA come from the germline V gene. The CDR3 DNA reads as TGCAGCGTTCAGGGGGGGGTGCACACTGAAGCTTTCTTT. Encoded protein: CSVQGGVHTEAFF.

This clonotype was recorded at least ten times. V is TRBV4-1 and J is TRBJ1-1; perhaps TRBD1 as D (5 bases). V was shortened by 1 base and J by 1 base, with 13 bases between the two germline ends. The CDR3 sequence is 16 residues long. Per germline, CDR1 MGHRA and CDR2 YSYEKL. The CDR3 protein is CASSQGSDRANTEAFF. The CDR3, as DNA: TGCGCCAGCAGCCAAGGCTCCGACAGAGCGAACACTGAAGCTTTCTTT.

This chain links TRBV5-4 with TRBJ2-1; D is possibly TRBD2 (5 bases). The CDR3 sequence is 14 residues long. The V gene's germline CDR1 is SGHNT and CDR2 YYREEE (reference sequence). V dropped 2 bases and J dropped 3 bases, with 9 bases sitting between them. CDR3 nucleotide sequence: TGTGCCAGCAGCTTTTCCGGGAACTACAATGAGCAGTTCTTC. It yields the protein CASSFSGNYNEQFF.

A note on this clonotype: Just one base apart from a much larger clone, this may be a read error. The chain employs TRBV6-2 or TRBV6-3 and TRBJ2-7; D is uncertain. Germline V CDR1 and CDR2: MNHEY, SVGEGT. The CDR3 is made up of 12 amino acids. The DNA of the CDR3 is TGTGCCAGCGGTTATCAATGGTACGAGCAGTACTTC. Amino acid sequence: CASGYQWYEQYF.

The chain is built from TRBV14 and TRBJ2-1; TRBD2 matches at 7 bases. In germline, CDR1 is SGHDN, CDR2 FVKESK. Trimming at V came to 0 bases and at J to 3 bases, leaving 2 bases not matched to a gene. This CDR3 spans 15 amino acids. DNA for the CDR3: TGTGCCAGCAGCCAAGATCGGGACTACTACAATGAGCAGTTCTTC. This codes for CASSQDRDYYNEQFF.

This clonotype was counted at least ten times. V and J are TRBV27 and TRBJ2-7; D is perhaps TRBD2 (7 bases). Germline CDR1 MNHEY, CDR2 SMNVEV (reference sequence). The CDR3 has 15 amino acids. The V end was cut by 0 bases, the J end by 0 bases, with 9 bases between. Here the CDR3 reads CASSLSGGGSYEQYF. In DNA, the CDR3 is TGTGCCAGCAGTTTATCGGGAGGGGGCTCCTACGAGCAGTACTTC.

This clonotype was observed a handful of times. One end of the junction is discordant with germline, which a read error may explain. In DNA, the CDR3 is TGTGCCGGCAGCGTAGGTGGGGGTTACTCCTACGAGCAGTACTTC. It is translated as CAGSVGGGYSYEQYF. The chain is built from TRBV9 and TRBJ2-7; D could derive from TRBD1 or TRBD2 (5 bases each). The germline V gene encodes CDR1 SGDLS and CDR2 YYNGEE. There are 15 residues in the CDR3.

This clonotype was seen a few times. J is TRBJ2-1 and V is TRBV6-6; the match to TRBD2 covers 9 bases. The germline V gene encodes CDR1 MNHNY and CDR2 SVGAGI (reference sequence). The CDR3 loop spans 15 amino acids. The trim removed 5 bases at V and 7 bases at J, leaving 9 bases unmatched. This CDR3 is CASSIVSGGGNEQFF. The CDR3 coding sequence is TGTGCCAGCAGTATAGTTAGCGGGGGAGGGAATGAGCAGTTCTTC.

This chain joins TRBV6-5 and TRBJ1-1; the D is unclear. V was cut by 0 bases and J by 3 bases, with 8 bases left in between. Germline loops: CDR1 MNHEY, CDR2 SVGAGI. The CDR3 is made up of 14 amino acids. In DNA form, the CDR3 reads TGTGCCAGCAGTTACTCGTTAGAGGACACTGAAGCTTTCTTT. Translation gives CASSYSLEDTEAFF.

This rearrangement joins TRBV6-1 to TRBJ2-7; maybe TRBD1 (6 bases). Germline-derived CDR1 and CDR2 are MNHNS and SASEGT. V was trimmed by 6 bases and J by 2 bases, leaving 14 bases between them. The CDR3 sequence is 14 residues long. The CDR3 is CASSTGTLAYEQYF. CDR3 nucleotides: TGTGCCAGCAGCACCGGGACACTGGCCTACGAGCAGTACTTC.

V usage is TRBV6-6 and J usage is TRBJ2-5; 7 nucleotides match TRBD2. The CDR3 consists of 12 residues. The germline gives CDR1 MNHNY, CDR2 SVGAGI (reference sequence). J lost 5 bases, V lost 8 bases, and 5 bases had no gene match. Here the CDR3 reads CASGGGFETQYF. CDR3 coding DNA: TGTGCCAGCGGGGGGGGTTTTGAGACCCAGTACTTC.

A remark on this clonotype: One end of the junction is discordant with germline, which a read error may explain. The CDR3 DNA is TGTGCCAGCAGCTTGGGAACTGAAGCTTCCTTT. Its protein product is CASSLGTEASF. The chain recombines TRBV5-8 with TRBJ1-1; unclear D gene. Germline lookup yields CDR1 SGHTS and CDR2 YDEGEE. This CDR3 has 11 residues. Based on the CDR3 plus reference TRBV5-8 and TRBJ1-1, the full variable domain is EAGVTQSPTHLIKTRGQQATLRCSPISGHTSVYWYQQALGLGLQFLLWYDEGEERNRGNFPPRFSGRQFPNYSSELNVNALELEDSALYLCASSLGTEASFGQGTRLTVV.

Only a few counts were recorded for this clonotype. This chain uses TRBV30 with TRBJ2-3; 9 nucleotides line up with TRBD2. The CDR3 has 13 residues. CDR1 GTSNPN and CDR2 SVGIG come from the germline V gene (reference sequence). Unmatched junction bases numbered 1, after V lost 0 bases and J lost 6 bases. The CDR3 region is CAWSVTSGDTQYF. Here the CDR3 DNA reads TGTGCCTGGAGTGTAACTAGCGGGGATACGCAGTATTTT.